Shown below are 20 T cell receptor beta chains from a single sample sequenced in a study of blood T cell repertoires in COVID-19. TCRdb keeps only in-frame clones here, not all; method: immunoSEQ multiplex PCR. The table records approximately 100,000 clones, under 90% of them present only once. The sequenced sample was peripheral blood. The receptor set was obtained from a woman aged 45-65 years with acute or convalescent COVID-19.

This chain connects TRBV9 to TRBJ2-1; 13 bases line up with TRBD2. Germline V gives CDR1 SGDLS, CDR2 YYNGEE. This CDR3 is built from 16 residues. V shed 3 bases and J 7 bases; nucleotides not matched to a gene: 7. The CDR3 spells CASSGPGLAGPNEQFF. In nucleotides, the CDR3 is TGTGCCAGCAGCGGACCGGGACTAGCGGGGCCAAATGAGCAGTTCTTC.

The CDR3: CASSFRRGDSPLHF. CDR3 coding DNA: TGTGCCAGCAGCTTCCGACGGGGGGATTCACCCCTCCACTTT. This sequence joins TRBV5-5 and TRBJ1-6; D possibly corresponds to TRBD1 (5 bases). Trimming stripped 2 bases from V and 8 bases from J, with 11 bases between. Germline V CDR1 and CDR2: SGHKS, YYEKEE (reference sequence). The CDR3 runs to 14 residues.

This clone turned up a few times. CDR3 amino acids: CSVEAGTGELFF. CDR3 DNA sequence: TGCAGCGTTGAGGCAGGGACCGGGGAGCTGTTTTTT. The rearrangement links TRBV29-1 to TRBJ2-2; TRBD1 might be the D (5 bases). The germline V gene has CDR1 SQVTM and CDR2 ANQGSEA. With 3 bases removed from V and 5 bases from J, the gap between germline ends came to 7 bases. This CDR3 spans 12 amino acids.

This sequence joins TRBV15 and TRBJ1-4, with a possible D match to TRBD1 (5 bases). Germline V gives CDR1 LNHNV, CDR2 YYDKDF (reference sequence). Trimming took 1 base from V and 8 from J, leaving 11 bases between them. The CDR3 has 14 amino acids. The CDR3, as DNA: TGTGCCACCAGCAGAGGCGGGACGGTCGAAAAACTGTTTTTT. Its translation: CATSRGGTVEKLFF. The whole variable domain, remainder taken from reference TRBV15 and TRBJ1-4, is DAMVIQNPRYQVTQFGKPVTLSCSQTLNHNVMYWYQQKSSQAPKLLFHYYDKDFNNEADTPDNFQSRRPNTSFCFLDIRSPGLGDTAMYLCATSRGGTVEKLFFGSGTQLSVL.

The V call is TRBV5-1, the J call TRBJ1-1; possible D gene TRBD1, 5 bases. The CDR3 totals 14 residues. CDR1 and CDR2 (germline): SGHRS, YFSETQ. V was cut by 0 bases and J by 3 bases, with 9 bases left in between. The CDR3 DNA is TGCGCCAGCAGCTTGGGACAGTTATACACTGAAGCTTTCTTT. Protein sequence: CASSLGQLYTEAFF.

This clone turned up a few times. The rearrangement uses TRBV6-1 and TRBJ1-5, with 7 nucleotides matching TRBD1. V gave up 2 bases and J gave up 4 bases; unmatched junction bases: 8. This CDR3 has 16 residues. CDR1 is MNHNS and CDR2 is SASEGT in the germline V gene. In DNA form, the CDR3 reads TGTGCCAGCAGTGAACTACCCGGGACAGCTAATCAGCCCCAGCATTTT. It yields the protein CASSELPGTANQPQHF.

This clone was seen a handful of times. This chain links TRBV18 with TRBJ2-7; possible D gene TRBD2, 5 bases. CDR3 size: 14 residues. Trimming removed 5 bases at V and 1 base at J, with 12 bases between. Germline values: CDR1 KGHSH, CDR2 LQKENI. The CDR3 loop reads CASSSGRDSYEQYF. The CDR3 coding sequence is TGTGCCAGCTCATCCGGACGGGATTCCTACGAGCAGTACTTC.

The V gene is TRBV5-6, the J gene TRBJ2-3, with a possible D match to TRBD1 (5 bases). The V gene lost 1 base and the J gene lost 2 bases, with 11 bases spanning the gap. This CDR3 spans 15 amino acids. CDR1 and CDR2 from the germline V gene are SGHDT and YYEEEE. CDR3 residues: CASSLRQTNTDTQYF. CDR3 coding DNA: TGTGCCAGCAGCTTGAGACAGACCAACACAGATACGCAGTATTTT. The whole variable domain, filled in from reference TRBV5-6 and TRBJ2-3, reads DAGVTQSPTHLIKTRGQQVTLRCSPKSGHDTVSWYQQALGQGPQFIFQYYEEEERQRGNFPDRFSGHQFPNYSSELNVNALLLGDSALYLCASSLRQTNTDTQYFGPGTRLTVL.

The chain uses TRBV28 and TRBJ2-1; 9 nucleotides line up with TRBD1. Looked up from germline, CDR1 is MDHEN and CDR2 is SYDVKM. The CDR3 extends over 14 amino acids. V was pared by 6 bases and J by 7 bases, with 7 bases of the junction left unmatched. The CDR3 nucleotides are TGTGCCAGCAGGTCTTACAGGGGGCTGAATGAGCAGTTCTTC. Translation gives CASRSYRGLNEQFF.

The V gene is TRBV5-1, the J gene TRBJ2-5; 7 positions match TRBD1. CDR1 is SGHRS, CDR2 YFSETQ, per germline. This CDR3 spans 13 amino acids. The junction had 6 bases not matched to a gene; V was cut back by 5 bases and J by 5 bases. CDR3 protein: CASSWGTDETQYF. CDR3 in DNA: TGCGCCAGCAGTTGGGGGACAGATGAGACCCAGTACTTC. Based on the CDR3 plus reference TRBV5-1 and TRBJ2-5, the full variable domain is KAGVTQTPRYLIKTRGQQVTLSCSPISGHRSVSWYQQTPGQGLQFLFEYFSETQRNKGNFPGRFSGRQFSNSRSEMNVSTLELGDSALYLCASSWGTDETQYFGPGTRLLVL.

The chain has TRBV5-6 and TRBJ1-1, with no clear D. V was clipped by 7 bases and J by 7 bases, with 11 bases between them. Germline CDR1 SGHDT, CDR2 YYEEEE. CDR3 length: 11 amino acids. CDR3 sequence: CASGREIEAFF. Here the CDR3 DNA reads TGTGCCAGCGGGAGGGAGATTGAAGCTTTCTTT.

This sequence joins TRBV12-5 and TRBJ2-1; weak D call: TRBD2 (5 bases). V lost 0 bases to trimming and J lost 4 bases, with 10 bases between them. The CDR3 spans 15 residues. The germline V gene has CDR1 LGHNT and CDR2 FRNRAP. The CDR3 reads CASGLVLGEYNEQFF. CDR3 DNA: TGTGCTAGTGGTTTGGTACTCGGGGAATACAATGAGCAGTTCTTC. The whole variable domain, filled in from reference TRBV12-5 and TRBJ2-1, reads DARVTQTPRHKVTEMGQEVTMRCQPILGHNTVFWYRQTMMQGLELLAYFRNRAPLDDSGMPKDRFSAEMPDATLATLKIQPSEPRDSAVYFCASGLVLGEYNEQFFGPGTRLTVL.

This sequence joins TRBV3-1 (or the pseudogene TRBV3-2) and TRBJ1-2; D is undetermined. The CDR3 contains 16 residues. Trimming stripped 0 bases from V and 5 bases from J, with 16 bases between. Looked up from germline, CDR1 is LGHDT and CDR2 is YNNKEL (reference sequence). The CDR3 loop is CASSQELFDNRYGYTF. Here the CDR3 DNA reads TGTGCCAGCAGCCAAGAGCTTTTTGACAACCGTTATGGCTACACCTTC.

The chain is built from TRBV5-1 and TRBJ2-3; D ambiguous. This CDR3 is 13 amino acids long. Trimming took off 0 bases at V and 3 bases at J, with 5 bases between the two ends. The germline CDR1 and CDR2 sequences are SGHRS and YFSETQ. CDR3 nucleotide sequence: TGCGCCAGCAGCTTGGGCGCTACAGATACGCAGTATTTT. Residues: CASSLGATDTQYF.

V is TRBV5-4 and J is TRBJ1-2; maybe TRBD1 (6 bases). V gave up 3 bases and J gave up 4 bases, with 16 bases separating them. This CDR3 region has 15 residues. The germline V gene has CDR1 SGHNT and CDR2 YYREEE (reference sequence). This CDR3 is CASSSEPGTFYGYTF. CDR3 coding DNA: TGTGCCAGCAGCTCGGAACCCGGGACATTCTATGGCTACACCTTC.

This clone occurred once. This chain connects TRBV30 to TRBJ1-1; no clear D. Deletions cut 0 bases from V and 5 bases from J, with 10 bases between. This CDR3 region has 13 residues. Germline CDR1 GTSNPN, CDR2 SVGIG (reference sequence). The CDR3 DNA sequence: TGTGCCTGGAGTGTACCCAGTTGGACTGAAGCTTTCTTT. Translated: CAWSVPSWTEAFF.

This clone was detected only once. The DNA of the CDR3 is TGTGCCAGCCTGGGGACAGCTAATAATGAAAAACTGTTTTTT. Amino acid sequence: CASLGTANNEKLFF. The V gene is TRBV19, the J gene TRBJ1-4; 7 nucleotides agree with TRBD1. Germline loops: CDR1 LNHDA, CDR2 SQIVND (reference sequence). V was pared by 9 bases and J by 4 bases, with 8 bases of the junction left unmatched. The CDR3 contains 14 residues.

The rearrangement links TRBV3-1 (or the pseudogene TRBV3-2) to TRBJ2-5; TRBD2 agrees at 7 bases. The CDR3 is made up of 16 amino acids. The ends lost 5 bases at V and 4 bases at J; junction bases unmatched: 13. The germline V gene has CDR1 LGHDT and CDR2 YNNKEL (reference sequence). The CDR3 coding sequence is TGTGCCAGCAGCTTGGCGGAGGGAGGGAGAGGAGAGACCCAGTACTTC. Its translation: CASSLAEGGRGETQYF.

This clone was observed a few times. This chain connects TRBV3-1 (or the pseudogene TRBV3-2) to TRBJ1-5; a weak D match, TRBD1 (5 bases). The germline CDR1 and CDR2 sequences are LGHDT and YNNKEL (reference sequence). V was cut by 1 base and J by 9 bases, with 16 bases left in between. The CDR3 extends over 15 amino acids. The CDR3 loop is CASSQGETAGRPQHF. CDR3 in DNA: TGTGCCAGCAGCCAAGGTGAGACAGCAGGACGGCCCCAGCATTTT.

This clone occurred once. The CDR3 reads CATAVGQLPGVGYTF. CDR3 DNA sequence: TGTGCCACCGCTGTCGGACAGCTCCCGGGCGTTGGCTACACCTTC. This chain joins TRBV19 and TRBJ1-2; TRBD1 is a possible D gene (6 bases). Germline loops: CDR1 LNHDA, CDR2 SQIVND (reference sequence). Trimming removed 10 bases from V and 7 bases from J, with 25 bases in between. This CDR3 is 15 amino acids long.